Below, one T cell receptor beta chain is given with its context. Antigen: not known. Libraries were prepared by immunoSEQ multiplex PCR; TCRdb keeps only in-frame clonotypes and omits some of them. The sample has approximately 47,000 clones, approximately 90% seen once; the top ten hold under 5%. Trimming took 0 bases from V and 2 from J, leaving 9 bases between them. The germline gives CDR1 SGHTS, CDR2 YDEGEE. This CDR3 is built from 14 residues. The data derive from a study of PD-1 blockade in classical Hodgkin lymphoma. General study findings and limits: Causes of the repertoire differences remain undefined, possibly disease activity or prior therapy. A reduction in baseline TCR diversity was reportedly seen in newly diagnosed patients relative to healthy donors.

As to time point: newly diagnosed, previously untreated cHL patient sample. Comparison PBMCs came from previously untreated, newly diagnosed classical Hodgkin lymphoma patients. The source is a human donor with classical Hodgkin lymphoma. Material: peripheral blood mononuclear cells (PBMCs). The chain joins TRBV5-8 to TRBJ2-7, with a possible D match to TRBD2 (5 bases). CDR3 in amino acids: CASSLGTGTYEQYV. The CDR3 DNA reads TGTGCCAGCAGCTTGGGGACTGGAACCTACGAGCAGTACGTC.